This T cell receptor (beta chain) appears in the sequencing data of a study of blood T cell repertoires in COVID-19. This clone was observed a few times. TCRdb's copy holds only in-frame clones and misses some; the assay was immunoSEQ multiplex PCR. Seen here are a few hundred thousand clones, around 80% observed once, and the top ten hold around 1.2%. V lost 6 bases and J lost 4, with 15 bases in between. Germline values: CDR1 MNHNY, CDR2 SVGAGI (reference sequence). This CDR3 has 14 residues. The TCR comes from a woman between 45 and 60 years old with acute or convalescent COVID-19. The J gene is TRBJ1-2, the V gene TRBV6-6; D perhaps matches TRBD1 (5 bases). The sample was peripheral blood. The CDR3 sequence: CASSNPDRFYGYTF. CDR3 bases: TGTGCCAGCAGCAACCCCGACAGATTCTATGGCTACACCTTC.